Below are 29 T cell receptor beta chains sequenced from a single sample in a study of blood T cell repertoires in COVID-19 (TCRdb year 2020). The library was generated by the immunoSEQ multiplex PCR assay. What TCRdb holds here is the immuneACCESS table cut down to in-frame rearrangements. Part of the clones is not present; checked against another copy, under half of the missing clones reflect an unresolved V gene, and the others are unexplained. The sample table shows 400,000 or so clones, and 75% to 90% are seen once. Together, the top ten hold less than 2% of the sample. The sample taken for sequencing was peripheral blood. The receptor source for this set is a woman aged 40 to 49 with COVID-19, enrolled during active disease.

The table lists this clone with a count of one. This chain joins TRBV2 and TRBJ1-2; no clear D. The germline gives CDR1 SNHLY, CDR2 FYNNEI. The CDR3 runs to 13 residues. V was clipped by 2 bases and J by 4 bases, with 8 bases between them. CDR3 nucleotides: TGTGCCAGCAGTGAATCCGGTTTCTATGGCTACACCTTC. It yields the protein CASSESGFYGYTF.

CDR3 DNA: TGTGCCAGCAGTTTTGCGGGAGCCGAGCAGTACTTC. It codes for CASSFAGAEQYF. The chain employs TRBV12-3 or TRBV12-4 and TRBJ2-7, with 7 bases matching TRBD2. This CDR3 has 12 residues. V lost 3 bases to trimming and J lost 6 bases; unmatched junction nucleotides: 2.

This rearrangement joins TRBV7-9 to TRBJ1-4, with D hard to call. The V gene lost 5 bases and the J gene lost 3 bases, with 13 bases spanning the gap. The germline V gene encodes CDR1 SEHNR and CDR2 FQNEAQ (reference sequence). The CDR3 extends over 15 amino acids. The CDR3 reads CASSDSSLPNEKLFF. The CDR3 coding sequence is TGTGCCAGCAGCGATAGCAGTTTACCTAATGAAAAACTGTTTTTT.

This clone has only one observation. CDR3 nucleotide sequence: TGCAGCCTCGGGGGGCCCCGGGGGGATACGCAGTATTTT. Translation: CSLGGPRGDTQYF. This rearrangement joins TRBV29-1 to TRBJ2-3, with D possibly being TRBD2 (7 bases). CDR3 size: 13 residues. Trimming left V 8 bases short and J 6 bases short, with 18 bases between. The germline CDR1 and CDR2 sequences are SQVTM and ANQGSEA.

The chain links TRBV19 to TRBJ2-3, with D unclear. This CDR3 spans 12 amino acids. Germline lookup yields CDR1 LNHDA and CDR2 SQIVND (reference sequence). V was trimmed by 5 bases and J by 2 bases, leaving 5 bases between them. CDR3 sequence (DNA): TGTGCCAGTAGTTTCCACACAGATACGCAGTATTTT. Its translation is CASSFHTDTQYF.

The chain combines TRBV19 with TRBJ2-7; 8 positions match TRBD2. This CDR3 spans 15 amino acids. CDR1 is LNHDA and CDR2 is SQIVND in the germline V gene (reference sequence). Germline trimming cut 5 bases from V and 3 bases from J; bases unmatched to any gene: 9. The CDR3 here is CASSALADPNYEQYF. The CDR3 DNA reads as TGTGCCAGTAGTGCACTAGCGGACCCAAACTACGAGCAGTACTTC.

The chain has TRBV18 and TRBJ2-7; 8 nucleotides align to TRBD1. CDR1 and CDR2 from the germline V gene are KGHSH and LQKENI. V shed 4 bases and J 0 bases; nucleotides not matched to a gene: 8. CDR3 length: 16 residues. The CDR3 region is CASSLEVQGVSYEQYF. In DNA, the CDR3 is TGTGCCAGCTCACTAGAAGTACAGGGGGTCTCCTACGAGCAGTACTTC.

A few counts support this clone. The chain employs TRBV30 and TRBJ2-5; D remains ambiguous. The V gene's germline CDR1 is GTSNPN and CDR2 SVGIG (reference sequence). This CDR3 has 12 amino acids. Trimming cost V 3 bases and J 4 bases, with 9 bases left between them. The CDR3 here is CAWSLNRETQYF. The CDR3 DNA follows: TGTGCCTGGAGCCTGAACAGAGAGACCCAGTACTTC.

This clone came up once. This same CDR3 is encoded by further DNA sequences in the sample. The rearrangement joins TRBV5-1 to TRBJ1-1, with 8 bases that match TRBD1. The J segment lost 4 bases and the V segment lost 0 bases, leaving 5 bases of the junction unmatched. Germline CDR1 SGHRS, CDR2 YFSETQ. The CDR3 sequence is 15 residues long. Written as DNA, the CDR3 is TGCGCCAGCAGCTTGGAAACAGGGGGAATCACTGAAGCTTTCTTT. The encoded protein is CASSLETGGITEAFF.

The V and J genes are TRBV5-6 and TRBJ1-1; the D gene is possibly TRBD1 (5 bases). This CDR3 is 15 amino acids long. The germline CDR1 and CDR2 sequences are SGHDT and YYEEEE. Trimming stripped 4 bases from V and 5 bases from J, with 18 bases between. The CDR3 coding sequence is TGTGCCAGCAGCCCTGGTCCCGACAGTGTTACTGAAGCTTTCTTT. It specifies CASSPGPDSVTEAFF.

The V and J genes are TRBV6-2 or TRBV6-3 and TRBJ2-7, with 8 positions matching TRBD2. CDR3 length: 16 amino acids. Germline CDR1 MNHEY, CDR2 SVGEGT. The trim removed 2 bases at V and 4 bases at J, leaving 10 bases unmatched. The CDR3 coding sequence is TGTGCCAGCAGTTACCCCGGGGGTAGCGGGAAGTACGAGCAGTACTTC. Its protein is CASSYPGGSGKYEQYF.

This chain uses TRBV27 with TRBJ1-2; 9 bases map to TRBD1. V dropped 5 bases and J dropped 3; count of bases not matched to a gene: 4. Germline assignment: CDR1 MNHEY and CDR2 SMNVEV (reference sequence). The CDR3 covers 14 residues. CDR3 sequence: CASSRDRAYYGYTF. In nucleotides, the CDR3 is TGTGCCAGCAGTCGGGACAGGGCCTACTATGGCTACACCTTC.

This chain connects TRBV29-1 to TRBJ1-1; TRBD1 matches 10 bases. With 7 bases clipped from V and 5 bases from J, the junction kept 10 bases outside the gene matches. Per germline, CDR1 SQVTM and CDR2 ANQGSEA. The CDR3 spans 14 residues. The CDR3 DNA reads as TGCAGCGCCCCGGGACAGGGGACCGGGACTGAAGCTTTCTTT. Translating it yields CSAPGQGTGTEAFF.

V is TRBV7-2 and J is TRBJ1-2; 8 bases are a match to TRBD1. The CDR3 sequence is 17 residues long. The V segment lost 1 base and the J segment 4 bases; nucleotides outside the gene matches: 11. CDR1 SGHTA and CDR2 FQGNSA come from the germline V gene. The CDR3 protein is CASSLDPTGGSTYGYTF. CDR3 nucleotides: TGTGCCAGCAGCTTAGACCCTACAGGGGGAAGCACCTATGGCTACACCTTC.

This CDR3 is CASSVRGGNTIYF. In DNA form, the CDR3 reads TGTGCCAGCAGCGTAAGGGGAGGAAACACCATATATTTT. V is TRBV9 and J is TRBJ1-3; tentative D call: TRBD1 (5 bases). Trimming removed 1 base from V and 4 bases from J, with 6 bases in between. The CDR3 covers 13 residues. Germline assignment: CDR1 SGDLS and CDR2 YYNGEE.

CDR3 region: CASSPWTGIVDQPQHF. In DNA form, the CDR3 reads TGCGCCAGCAGTCCATGGACAGGGATCGTGGATCAGCCCCAGCATTTT. The rearrangement uses TRBV10-2 and TRBJ1-5, with 8 bases aligning to TRBD1. Trimming removed 5 bases from V and 5 bases from J; junction bases left unmatched: 11. The CDR3 is 16 amino acids. Germline loops: CDR1 WSHSY, CDR2 SAAADI.

This chain joins TRBV7-8 and TRBJ2-2; D not certain. The CDR3 spans 14 residues. Trimming took off 2 bases at V and 5 bases at J, with 9 bases between the two ends. Germline-derived CDR1 and CDR2 are SGHVS and FQNEAQ. The CDR3 DNA reads as TGTGCCAGCAGCTTACAACAGTGGACCGGGGAGCTGTTTTTT. Its translation is CASSLQQWTGELFF.

This chain uses TRBV6-5 with TRBJ1-1; D gene ambiguous. Trimming shortened V by 2 bases and J by 0 bases, and 13 bases separated the two germline ends. The CDR3 length is 16 residues. CDR1 and CDR2 from the germline V gene are MNHEY and SVGAGI. In DNA form, the CDR3 reads TGTGCCAGCAGTTACAGGACCCCCGGGATGAACACTGAAGCTTTCTTT. Translating gives CASSYRTPGMNTEAFF.

J is TRBJ2-7 and V is TRBV10-2; D is perhaps TRBD1 (6 bases). V gave up 4 bases and J gave up 0 bases, with 13 bases separating them. Germline assignment: CDR1 WSHSY and CDR2 SAAADI. The CDR3 totals 15 residues. CDR3 loop: CASSAGQDSSYEQYF. CDR3 in DNA: TGCGCCAGCAGTGCGGGGCAGGACAGCTCCTACGAGCAGTACTTC.

J is TRBJ2-5 and V is TRBV5-1, with D tentatively TRBD2 (5 bases). Per germline, CDR1 SGHRS and CDR2 YFSETQ. V was trimmed by 0 bases and J by 3 bases, leaving 9 bases between them. This CDR3 has 14 residues. The CDR3 bases are TGCGCCAGCAGCTTGGGAGGGATTGAAGAGACCCAGTACTTC. It is translated as CASSLGGIEETQYF.

CDR3 sequence: CASSLSRGLAGGFEETQYF. The CDR3 nucleotides read TGCGCCAGCAGCTTGTCTCGTGGACTAGCGGGGGGGTTTGAAGAGACCCAGTACTTC. The genes are TRBV5-1 and TRBJ2-5, with 15 bases aligning to TRBD2. There are 19 residues in the CDR3. The trim removed 1 base at V and 3 bases at J, leaving 10 bases unmatched. Looked up from germline, CDR1 is SGHRS and CDR2 is YFSETQ.

The chain uses TRBV28 and TRBJ1-1, with TRBD1 as a possible D gene (6 bases). This CDR3 has 14 amino acids. CDR1 is MDHEN and CDR2 is SYDVKM in the germline V gene. V gave up 4 bases and J gave up 2 bases, with 11 bases separating them. CDR3 bases: TGTGCCAGCAGTTCCCCAGGGGATAACACTGAAGCTTTCTTT. It yields the protein CASSSPGDNTEAFF.

This clone was seen only once. This specimen includes other DNA sequences encoding the same CDR3. This chain connects TRBV7-2 to TRBJ1-5; 8 bases map to TRBD1. J gave up 2 bases and V 4 bases, and 4 bases lay outside the gene matches. CDR1 and CDR2 (germline): SGHTA, FQGNSA. This CDR3 contains 15 residues. CDR3 sequence: CASSSTGGGNQPQHF. Written as DNA, the CDR3 is TGTGCCAGCAGCTCCACAGGGGGGGGCAATCAGCCCCAGCATTTT.

This sequence joins TRBV2 and TRBJ2-3; the match to TRBD1 covers 7 bases. The V gene end was trimmed by 5 bases and the J gene end by 6 bases; junction bases not matched to a gene: 11. The germline gives CDR1 SNHLY, CDR2 FYNNEI. This CDR3 has 15 residues. The CDR3 region is CASSPDRVVLDTQYF. The CDR3 nucleotides read TGTGCCAGCAGTCCCGACAGGGTCGTCTTGGATACGCAGTATTTT. The full variable domain, rest sourced from reference TRBV2 and TRBJ2-3, is EPEVTQTPSHQVTQMGQEVILRCVPISNHLYFYWYRQILGQKVEFLVSFYNNEISEKSEIFDDQFSVERPDGSNFTLKIRSTKLEDSAMYFCASSPDRVVLDTQYFGPGTRLTVL.

V usage is TRBV5-6 and J usage is TRBJ1-4; D is unresolved. The CDR3 is made up of 14 amino acids. Trimming took 4 bases from V and 5 from J, leaving 12 bases between them. Germline CDR1 and CDR2: SGHDT and YYEEEE. The CDR3 loop is CASSSILRNEKLFF. The CDR3 DNA is TGTGCCAGCAGCAGCATATTGAGGAATGAAAAACTGTTTTTT. Drawing the rest from reference TRBV5-6 and TRBJ1-4, the complete variable domain is DAGVTQSPTHLIKTRGQQVTLRCSPKSGHDTVSWYQQALGQGPQFIFQYYEEEERQRGNFPDRFSGHQFPNYSSELNVNALLLGDSALYLCASSSILRNEKLFFGSGTQLSVL.

This CDR3 reads CATSALTGSLFF. CDR3 coding DNA: TGTGCCACCAGTGCCCTGACAGGGTCGCTGTTTTTT. This sequence joins TRBV24-1 and TRBJ2-2; 7 nucleotides align to TRBD1. Germline assignment: CDR1 KGHDR and CDR2 SFDVKD. The junction had 6 bases not matched to a gene; V was cut back by 5 bases and J by 13 bases. The CDR3 is 12 amino acids.

A remark on this clone: The sample contains more than one DNA sequence encoding this CDR3. The chain carries TRBV11-2 and TRBJ1-6; 10 positions agree with TRBD1. Germline values: CDR1 SGHAT, CDR2 FQNNGV. The CDR3 is 15 amino acids. The junction had 2 bases not matched to a gene; V was cut back by 2 bases and J by 7 bases. The CDR3 region is CASSLRGQGNSPLHF. Written as DNA, the CDR3 is TGTGCCAGCAGCTTAAGGGGACAGGGGAATTCACCCCTCCACTTT. Full variable domain (missing parts from reference TRBV11-2 and TRBJ1-6): EAGVAQSPRYKIIEKRQSVAFWCNPISGHATLYWYQQILGQGPKLLIQFQNNGVVDDSQLPKDRFSAERLKGVDSTLKIQPAKLEDSAVYLCASSLRGQGNSPLHFGNGTRLTVT.

The chain employs TRBV11-2 and TRBJ2-5, with D maybe TRBD1 (6 bases). V lost 5 bases, J lost 4 bases, and 14 bases lay in between. CDR3 length: 14 amino acids. Germline V gene data show CDR1 as SGHAT and CDR2 as FQNNGV. CDR3 DNA sequence: TGTGCCAGCAGCCCCACAGGGTTTTTAGAGACCCAGTACTTC. Its translation: CASSPTGFLETQYF.

The V and J genes are TRBV30 and TRBJ1-2; tentative D call: TRBD1 (6 bases). V was shortened by 0 bases and J by 10 bases, with 15 bases between the two germline ends. The CDR3 runs 13 residues. Germline CDR1 GTSNPN, CDR2 SVGIG (reference sequence). Here the CDR3 reads CAWSVGGRDAYTF. The CDR3 DNA reads as TGTGCCTGGAGTGTCGGGGGGCGAGATGCCTACACCTTC.